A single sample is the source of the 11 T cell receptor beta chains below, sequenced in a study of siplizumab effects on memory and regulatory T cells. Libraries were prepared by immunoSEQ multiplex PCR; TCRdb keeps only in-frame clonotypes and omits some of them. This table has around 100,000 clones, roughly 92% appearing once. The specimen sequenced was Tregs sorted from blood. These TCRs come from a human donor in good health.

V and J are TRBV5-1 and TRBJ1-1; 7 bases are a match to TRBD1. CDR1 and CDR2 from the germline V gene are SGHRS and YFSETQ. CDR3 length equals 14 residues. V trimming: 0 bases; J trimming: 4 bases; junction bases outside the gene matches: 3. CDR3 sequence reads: CASSLEGASTEAFF. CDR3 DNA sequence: TGCGCCAGCAGCTTGGAGGGGGCCAGCACTGAAGCTTTCTTT. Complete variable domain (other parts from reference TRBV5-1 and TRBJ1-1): KAGVTQTPRYLIKTRGQQVTLSCSPISGHRSVSWYQQTPGQGLQFLFEYFSETQRNKGNFPGRFSGRQFSNSRSEMNVSTLELGDSALYLCASSLEGASTEAFFGQGTRLTVV.

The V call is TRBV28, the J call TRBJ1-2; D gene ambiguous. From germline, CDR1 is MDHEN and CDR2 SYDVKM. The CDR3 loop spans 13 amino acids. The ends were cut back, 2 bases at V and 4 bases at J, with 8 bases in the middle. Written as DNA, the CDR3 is TGTGCCAGCAGTTTAAACGGGCTCTATGGCTACACCTTC. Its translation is CASSLNGLYGYTF.

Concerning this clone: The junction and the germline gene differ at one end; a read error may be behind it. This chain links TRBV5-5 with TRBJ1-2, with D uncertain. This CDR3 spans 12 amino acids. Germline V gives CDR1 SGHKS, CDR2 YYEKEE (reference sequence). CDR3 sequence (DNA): TGTGCCAGCGGCTTTTCAGACTATGGCTACACCTTC. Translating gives CASGFSDYGYTF.

CDR3 sequence reads: CASSQSRLYGGLETQYF. CDR3 sequence (DNA): TGCGCCAGCAGTCAATCACGACTTTATGGGGGGCTTGAGACCCAGTACTTC. The chain is built from TRBV23-1 and TRBJ2-5; D possibly matches TRBD1 or TRBD2 (6 bases each). TRBV23-1 is assigned to the ORF class and has an uncertain function. The ends were cut back, 0 bases at V and 5 bases at J, with 19 bases in the middle. The CDR3 covers 17 residues.

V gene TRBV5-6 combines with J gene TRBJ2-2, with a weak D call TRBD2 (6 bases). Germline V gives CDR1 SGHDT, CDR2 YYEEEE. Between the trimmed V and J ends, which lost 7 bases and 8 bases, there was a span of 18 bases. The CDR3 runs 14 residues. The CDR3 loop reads CASGPATGLGELFF. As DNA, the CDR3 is TGTGCCAGCGGCCCCGCTACGGGACTTGGGGAGCTGTTTTTT.

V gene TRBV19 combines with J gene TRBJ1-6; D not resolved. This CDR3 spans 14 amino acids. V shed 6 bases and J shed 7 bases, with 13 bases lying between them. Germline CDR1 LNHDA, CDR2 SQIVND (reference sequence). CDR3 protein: CASRTGVGNSPLHF. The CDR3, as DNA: TGTGCCAGTAGGACTGGGGTGGGCAATTCACCCCTCCACTTT.

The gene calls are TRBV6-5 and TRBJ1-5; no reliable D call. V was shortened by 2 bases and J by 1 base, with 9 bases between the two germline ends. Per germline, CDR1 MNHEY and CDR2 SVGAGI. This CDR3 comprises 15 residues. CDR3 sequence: CASSYAPGSNQPQHF. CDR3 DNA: TGTGCCAGCAGTTACGCCCCTGGAAGCAATCAGCCCCAGCATTTT.

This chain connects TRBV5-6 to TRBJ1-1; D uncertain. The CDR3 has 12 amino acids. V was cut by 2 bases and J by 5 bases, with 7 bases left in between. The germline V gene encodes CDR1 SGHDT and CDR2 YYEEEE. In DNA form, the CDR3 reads TGTGCCAGCAGCTTTTCTGTTACTGAAGCTTTCTTT. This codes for CASSFSVTEAFF.

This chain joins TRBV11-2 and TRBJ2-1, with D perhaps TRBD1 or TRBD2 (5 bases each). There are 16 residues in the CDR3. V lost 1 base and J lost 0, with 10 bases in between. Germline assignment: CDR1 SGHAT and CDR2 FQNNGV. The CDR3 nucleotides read TGTGCCAGCAGCTTAGCGGGACCCATCTCCTACAATGAGCAGTTCTTC. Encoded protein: CASSLAGPISYNEQFF.

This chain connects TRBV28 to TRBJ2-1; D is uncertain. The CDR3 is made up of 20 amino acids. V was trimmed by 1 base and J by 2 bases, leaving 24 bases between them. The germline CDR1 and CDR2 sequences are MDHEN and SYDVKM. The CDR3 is CASSLFWFAAQKQTYNEQFF. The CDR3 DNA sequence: TGTGCCAGCAGTTTATTTTGGTTCGCGGCCCAAAAGCAAACCTACAATGAGCAGTTCTTC. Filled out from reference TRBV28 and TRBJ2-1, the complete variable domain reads DVKVTQSSRYLVKRTGEKVFLECVQDMDHENMFWYRQDPGLGLRLIYFSYDVKMKEKGDIPEGYSVSREKKERFSLILESASTNQTSMYLCASSLFWFAAQKQTYNEQFFGPGTRLTVL.

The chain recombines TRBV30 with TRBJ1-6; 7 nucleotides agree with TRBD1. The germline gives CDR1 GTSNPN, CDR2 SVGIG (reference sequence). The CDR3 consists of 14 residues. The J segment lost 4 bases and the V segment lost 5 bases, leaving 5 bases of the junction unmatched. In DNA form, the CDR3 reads TGTGCCTGGGAACACAGGGGATATAATTCACCCCTCCACTTT. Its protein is CAWEHRGYNSPLHF.